These 20 T cell receptor beta chains share one sample of origin, sequenced in a study of cytomegalovirus exposure and HLA in healthy donors. The PCR had 60 Vbeta and 13 Jbeta primers. The table came from immunoSEQ multiplex PCR; TCRdb's copy has only in-frame clones and leaves some out. The sample lists 200,000 to 250,000 clones, 76% occurring once. Sequenced sample: PBMCs. The receptors derive from a man younger than 35 in good health and CMV-seronegative.

This clone was seen a handful of times. The chain carries TRBV25-1 and TRBJ2-1; 9 bases align to TRBD1. Trimming removed 6 bases from V and 8 bases from J; junction bases left unmatched: 5. The CDR3 has 13 residues. The germline CDR1 and CDR2 sequences are MGHDK and SYGVNS. As DNA, the CDR3 is TGTGCCAGCAGCCGGACAGGGGACTATGAGCAGTTCTTC. It specifies CASSRTGDYEQFF. Filled out from reference TRBV25-1 and TRBJ2-1, the complete variable domain reads EADIYQTPRYLVIGTGKKITLECSQTMGHDKMYWYQQDPGMELHLIHYSYGVNSTEKGDLSSESTVSRIRTEHFPLTLESARPSHTSQYLCASSRTGDYEQFFGPGTRLTVL.

The chain couples TRBV11-2 to TRBJ2-1; TRBD1 matches at 7 bases. With 5 bases clipped from V and 7 bases from J, the junction kept 8 bases outside the gene matches. Germline V gives CDR1 SGHAT, CDR2 FQNNGV. The CDR3 runs to 14 residues. In DNA, the CDR3 is TGTGCCAGCAGCGTAGCAGGGGGTTGGAATGAGCAGTTCTTC. Protein product: CASSVAGGWNEQFF.

This rearrangement joins TRBV5-1 to TRBJ1-1; a weak D match, TRBD1 (5 bases). The CDR3 sequence is 13 residues long. Germline V gene sequence: CDR1 SGHRS, CDR2 YFSETQ. V shed 5 bases and J shed 3 bases, with 11 bases lying between them. CDR3 DNA: TGCGCCAGCAGACTCGGGGGGGACACTGAAGCTTTCTTT. Amino acids: CASRLGGDTEAFF.

The sample holds one count of this clone. J is TRBJ2-7 and V is TRBV29-1; possibly TRBD1 for D (5 bases). V was trimmed by 4 bases and J by 0 bases, leaving 13 bases between them. The germline V gene encodes CDR1 SQVTM and CDR2 ANQGSEA. The CDR3 consists of 14 residues. For the CDR3, the DNA is TGCAGCGTTGCTTCAGGGCTCGGCTCCTACGAGCAGTACTTC. Its translation: CSVASGLGSYEQYF.

This clone was seen only once. The chain recombines TRBV18 with TRBJ2-2; 7 bases are a match to TRBD2. CDR3 length equals 16 residues. Trimming cost V 3 bases and J 2 bases; bases outside gene matches: 6. In germline, CDR1 is KGHSH, CDR2 LQKENI. CDR3 nucleotides: TGTGCCAGCTCACCGCTCCGCGGGGGAAACACCGGGGAGCTGTTTTTT. This encodes CASSPLRGGNTGELFF.

Concerning this clone: Germline is not matched at one junction end, which may reflect a read error. V usage is TRBV9 and J usage is TRBJ2-1; 7 positions agree with TRBD1. This CDR3 region has 15 residues. Germline V CDR1 and CDR2: SGDLS, YYNGEE. The CDR3 loop is CASSVWDRDYHEQFF. In nucleotides, the CDR3 is TGTGCCAGCAGCGTCTGGGACAGAGACTACCATGAGCAGTTCTTC.

The chain is built from TRBV18 and TRBJ2-1; TRBD2 matches 7 bases. The CDR3 consists of 16 residues. Trimming removed 6 bases from V and 6 bases from J; junction bases left unmatched: 14. Germline CDR1 is KGHSH and CDR2 is LQKENI. CDR3 coding DNA: TGTGCCAGCTCTCCATCATTAGCGGGCGGGGGCAATGAGCAGTTCTTC. The encoded protein is CASSPSLAGGGNEQFF.

This CDR3 reads CASNLFGGNQPQHF. For the CDR3, the DNA is TGTGCCAGTAACCTCTTCGGGGGCAATCAGCCCCAGCATTTT. The chain carries TRBV19 and TRBJ1-5; D gene uncertain. V gave up 7 bases and J gave up 2 bases, with 12 bases separating them. The CDR3 length is 14 residues. Germline CDR1 LNHDA, CDR2 SQIVND (reference sequence).

The chain employs TRBV18 and TRBJ1-2; maybe TRBD1 (5 bases). V lost 2 bases and J 6 bases, leaving 10 bases between the germline ends. The CDR3 has 13 amino acids. Germline CDR1 is KGHSH and CDR2 is LQKENI. The DNA of the CDR3 is TGTGCCAGCTCACCAACAGGCTCGGATGGCTACACCTTC. Protein product: CASSPTGSDGYTF.

The CDR3 reads CSVAWTGDYEQYF. CDR3 nucleotides: TGCAGCGTAGCCTGGACAGGGGACTACGAGCAGTACTTC. The chain combines TRBV29-1 with TRBJ2-7; TRBD1 agrees at 9 bases. This CDR3 spans 13 amino acids. Trimming cost V 6 bases and J 3 bases; bases outside gene matches: 6. Per the germline V gene, CDR1 is SQVTM and CDR2 is ANQGSEA.

V is TRBV19 and J is TRBJ2-3, with a tentative D call TRBD2 (6 bases). Trimming shortened V by 7 bases and J by 3 bases, and 11 bases separated the two germline ends. The CDR3 loop spans 13 amino acids. CDR1 LNHDA and CDR2 SQIVND come from the germline V gene (reference sequence). CDR3 sequence: CASKGGRTDTQYF. CDR3 in DNA: TGTGCCAGTAAGGGAGGAAGAACAGATACGCAGTATTTT.

This clone was counted a single time. V gene TRBV18 combines with J gene TRBJ2-3; TRBD2 agrees at 9 bases. Germline V CDR1 and CDR2: KGHSH, LQKENI. The CDR3 totals 17 residues. Trimming took 2 bases from V and 2 from J; bases not matched to a gene: 8. In nucleotides, the CDR3 is TGTGCCAGCTCACCAACGTCCCTAGCGGGGACCACAGATACGCAGTATTTT. Translated: CASSPTSLAGTTDTQYF.

This chain connects TRBV27 to TRBJ1-5; perhaps TRBD1 as D (6 bases). The CDR3 sequence is 15 residues long. Germline CDR1 and CDR2: MNHEY and SMNVEV (reference sequence). V lost 6 bases and J 7 bases, leaving 19 bases between the germline ends. The CDR3 is CASRQTGNGNQPQHF. The CDR3 DNA follows: TGTGCCAGCAGACAAACAGGGAATGGTAACCAGCCCCAGCATTTT.

This chain joins TRBV19 and TRBJ2-7; maybe TRBD1 (6 bases). V lost 4 bases and J 2 bases, leaving 9 bases between the germline ends. The CDR3 is 13 amino acids. Germline-derived CDR1 and CDR2 are LNHDA and SQIVND (reference sequence). The CDR3 protein is CASSKGGAYEQYF. The CDR3 region has the DNA TGTGCCAGTAGTAAAGGGGGAGCCTACGAGCAGTACTTC. The entire variable domain, with the rest obtained from reference TRBV19 and TRBJ2-7, is as follows: DGGITQSPKYLFRKEGQNVTLSCEQNLNHDAMYWYRQDPGQGLRLIYYSQIVNDFQKGDIAEGYSVSREKKESFPLTVTSAQKNPTAFYLCASSKGGAYEQYFGPGTRLTVT.

This clone was detected once. The chain recombines TRBV18 with TRBJ1-3, with D unclear. Trimming removed 1 base from V and 3 bases from J, with 7 bases in between. Germline V gives CDR1 KGHSH, CDR2 LQKENI. The CDR3 consists of 14 residues. Here the CDR3 reads CASSPRGDGNTIYF. CDR3 sequence (DNA): TGTGCCAGCTCACCACGGGGAGATGGAAACACCATATATTTT.

The chain joins TRBV5-1 to TRBJ2-7; D is unclear. Trimming removed 4 bases at V and 6 bases at J, with 14 bases between. CDR1 and CDR2 from the germline V gene are SGHRS and YFSETQ. This CDR3 has 13 amino acids. The CDR3 spells CASSPRSPFEQYF. Written as DNA, the CDR3 is TGCGCCAGCAGCCCCCGAAGCCCTTTCGAGCAGTACTTC.

The chain uses TRBV5-6 and TRBJ2-4; D is undetermined. CDR3 length: 12 amino acids. V was clipped by 4 bases and J by 15 bases, with 17 bases between them. CDR1 is SGHDT and CDR2 is YYEEEE in the germline V gene. The CDR3 DNA is TGTGCCAGCAGCGGAGAGTCCCTGGTCGCGTACTTC. Amino acid sequence: CASSGESLVAYF.

This chain uses TRBV19 with TRBJ2-7; 8 bases align to TRBD2. Trimming removed 6 bases from V and 2 bases from J; junction bases left unmatched: 9. Per the germline V gene, CDR1 is LNHDA and CDR2 is SQIVND (reference sequence). This CDR3 comprises 15 residues. The DNA for the CDR3 is TGTGCCAGTAGCCGTGAAGCGGGAGTAGCCTACGAGCAGTACTTC. Amino acid sequence: CASSREAGVAYEQYF.

The V gene is TRBV6-1, the J gene TRBJ1-1; TRBD1 matches at 7 bases. CDR3 length: 13 residues. V shed 2 bases, J shed 12 bases, and the junction held 9 bases outside the gene matches. Germline lookup yields CDR1 MNHNS and CDR2 SASEGT. The CDR3 loop reads CASSESWNRGSFF. In DNA, the CDR3 is TGTGCCAGCAGTGAATCGTGGAACAGGGGATCTTTCTTT.

The chain combines TRBV21-1 with TRBJ2-1; the table's D call of TRBD2 was not tested on the DNA. TRBV21-1 represents a pseudogene. The CDR3 length is 17 residues. The CDR3 reads CASSKRGTSGRFFGQFF. Here the CDR3 DNA reads TGTGCCAGCAGCAAAAGGGGTACTAGCGGGAGATTCTTTGGGCAGTTCTTC.